One and the same sample provided the 19 T cell receptor beta chains below, sequenced in a study of shared clonotypes between healthy human individuals. Only in-frame clones appear in the TCRdb table, and some are missing; sequencing was by immunoSEQ multiplex PCR. The profile shows roughly 2 million clones, about 95% of them singletons. Sequences were obtained from naive CD4+ T cells sorted from blood. Specified subset: CD45RA+ positively selected. These receptors were collected from a man younger than 35 in good health.

This clone was detected once. V gene TRBV2 combines with J gene TRBJ2-5, with D hard to call. The CDR3 sequence is 14 residues long. The V end lost 4 bases, the J end lost 0 bases, and 9 bases lay between the germline ends. CDR1 and CDR2 (germline): SNHLY, FYNNEI. The CDR3 is CASSARPYQETQYF. CDR3 DNA sequence: TGTGCCAGCAGTGCTAGGCCGTACCAAGAGACCCAGTACTTC.

The chain has TRBV5-6 and TRBJ2-5; 8 nucleotides align to TRBD1. Germline lookup yields CDR1 SGHDT and CDR2 YYEEEE. The CDR3 covers 13 residues. The V gene end was trimmed by 6 bases and the J gene end by 9 bases; junction bases not matched to a gene: 10. CDR3 DNA sequence: TGTGCCAGCAACAGGGGGGAGAGGGAGGCCCAGTACTTC. It specifies CASNRGEREAQYF.

With respect to this clone: At the DNA level, this CDR3 is encoded by other sequences in the same sample as well. The V call is TRBV7-8, the J call TRBJ2-7; 7 nucleotides match TRBD1. The CDR3 has 15 amino acids. V shed 0 bases and J 2 bases; nucleotides not matched to a gene: 4. Per the germline V gene, CDR1 is SGHVS and CDR2 is FQNEAQ. The CDR3 region has the DNA TGTGCCAGCAGCTTAGCGGAGACAGGGACCTACGAGCAGTACTTC. Protein: CASSLAETGTYEQYF. The complete variable domain, with remaining parts taken from reference TRBV7-8 and TRBJ2-7, reads GAGVSQSPRYKVAKRGQDVALRCDPISGHVSLFWYQQALGQGPEFLTYFQNEAQLDKSGLPSDRFFAERPEGSVSTLKIQRTQQEDSAVYLCASSLAETGTYEQYFGPGTRLTVT.

This sequence joins TRBV4-3 and TRBJ2-7; D is perhaps TRBD2 (5 bases). Germline assignment: CDR1 LGHNA and CDR2 YSLEER. This CDR3 is built from 13 residues. V was shortened by 0 bases and J by 7 bases, with 10 bases between the two germline ends. Here the CDR3 DNA reads TGCGCCAGCAGCCAAGATGAGGAGGATGAGCAGTACTTC. Translating it yields CASSQDEEDEQYF.

The chain is built from TRBV29-1 and TRBJ1-1; possibly TRBD1 for D (5 bases). The CDR3 is 15 amino acids. Trimming stripped 2 bases from V and 0 bases from J, with 13 bases between. Germline CDR1 is SQVTM and CDR2 is ANQGSEA. The CDR3 reads CSVETRQILNTEAFF. The CDR3 DNA is TGCAGCGTTGAAACGCGACAGATCTTGAACACTGAAGCTTTCTTT.

This rearrangement joins TRBV19 to TRBJ1-6; D gene ambiguous. This CDR3 contains 13 residues. Per germline, CDR1 LNHDA and CDR2 SQIVND (reference sequence). V shed 7 bases and J shed 8 bases, with 12 bases lying between them. CDR3: CASTTGSDSPLHF. The CDR3 bases are TGTGCCAGTACGACGGGGTCTGATTCACCCCTCCACTTT.

The chain carries TRBV10-2 and TRBJ2-7; the D is unclear. V lost 4 bases to trimming and J lost 0 bases, with 16 bases between them. CDR3 length: 16 amino acids. The germline V gene has CDR1 WSHSY and CDR2 SAAADI. CDR3 DNA: TGCGCCAGCAGTGCGTCGTTGGGCCCAAGCTCCTACGAGCAGTACTTC. Its protein product is CASSASLGPSSYEQYF.

The genes are TRBV6-1 and TRBJ2-1; D might be TRBD1 (6 bases). V was pared by 1 base and J by 9 bases, with 16 bases between. Germline CDR1 MNHNS, CDR2 SASEGT. CDR3 length equals 15 residues. The CDR3 here is CASSEVLQGMGEQFF. DNA of the CDR3: TGTGCCAGCAGTGAAGTACTACAGGGTATGGGTGAGCAGTTCTTC.

As DNA, the CDR3 is TGTGCCAGCAGCTTGACGGACAGACTAGCTAACTATGGCTACACCTTC. Protein: CASSLTDRLANYGYTF. The chain recombines TRBV7-9 with TRBJ1-2; a weak D match, TRBD1 (6 bases). Trimming shortened V by 3 bases and J by 0 bases, and 14 bases separated the two germline ends. Germline loops: CDR1 SEHNR, CDR2 FQNEAQ (reference sequence). CDR3 length: 16 residues.

Here the CDR3 DNA reads TGCGCCAGCAGCCCACTAGTGCAGGGGACGGCCTATAATTCACCCCTCCACTTT. This codes for CASSPLVQGTAYNSPLHF. The chain recombines TRBV5-1 with TRBJ1-6, with a weak D call TRBD1 (6 bases). Germline V gene lookup returns CDR1 SGHRS and CDR2 YFSETQ. V was clipped by 4 bases and J by 2 bases, with 19 bases between them. The CDR3 is 18 residues long.

The J gene is TRBJ2-7, the V gene TRBV18, with D unresolved. Germline assignment: CDR1 KGHSH and CDR2 LQKENI. The CDR3 runs to 13 residues. V was trimmed by 2 bases and J by 4 bases, leaving 9 bases between them. CDR3 DNA sequence: TGTGCCAGCTCACCATCGGGCCAGTACGAGCAGTACTTC. Translation: CASSPSGQYEQYF.

As concerns this clone: The sample has other DNA sequences that encode this CDR3 too. J is TRBJ1-3 and V is TRBV18, with unresolved D. Per germline, CDR1 KGHSH and CDR2 LQKENI. V was trimmed by 1 base and J by 4 bases, leaving 5 bases between them. There are 13 residues in the CDR3. CDR3 nucleotide sequence: TGTGCCAGCTCACCACAAAGGGGAAACACCATATATTTT. Its protein is CASSPQRGNTIYF.

The V call is TRBV5-1, the J call TRBJ2-2, with D unclear. This CDR3 has 15 amino acids. From germline, CDR1 is SGHRS and CDR2 YFSETQ. The V gene lost 0 bases and the J gene lost 4 bases, with 10 bases spanning the gap. The CDR3 is CASSLDSTTTGELFF. The CDR3 region has the DNA TGCGCCAGCAGCTTGGACAGTACTACCACCGGGGAGCTGTTTTTT.

In regard to this clone: This specimen includes other DNA sequences encoding the same CDR3. V and J are TRBV5-1 and TRBJ2-7; D remains ambiguous. V dropped 2 bases and J dropped 1 base, with 7 bases sitting between them. Germline V lookup: CDR1 SGHRS, CDR2 YFSETQ. CDR3 size: 13 residues. The CDR3 coding sequence is TGCGCCAGCAGCTTCCCCGGTTCCTACGAGCAGTACTTC. It translates to CASSFPGSYEQYF.

The chain recombines TRBV4-2 with TRBJ2-2, with 8 bases lining up with TRBD1. Germline V gives CDR1 LGHNA, CDR2 YNFKEQ. J gave up 4 bases and V 0 bases, and 7 bases lay outside the gene matches. The CDR3 sequence is 17 residues long. CDR3 DNA: TGTGCCAGCAGCCAAGATTTGGGACAGGAGAGCACCGGGGAGCTGTTTTTT. Protein: CASSQDLGQESTGELFF.

A remark on this clone: Other DNA variants within this sample encode the same CDR3. The chain recombines TRBV9 with TRBJ1-1, with unresolved D. The V and J ends lost 0 bases and 1 base respectively, with 10 bases between them. Germline V gives CDR1 SGDLS, CDR2 YYNGEE. The CDR3 has 15 amino acids. The DNA of the CDR3 is TGTGCCAGCAGCGTAGGGCCGGGAGGGAACACTGAAGCTTTCTTT. Amino acid sequence: CASSVGPGGNTEAFF.

The chain combines TRBV6-8 with TRBJ2-7, with 11 bases matching TRBD2. This CDR3 contains 17 residues. From germline, CDR1 is MNHGY and CDR2 SAAAGT. V gave up 5 bases and J gave up 0 bases; unmatched junction bases: 9. CDR3 sequence reads: CASSHTGTSGHSYEQYF. CDR3 sequence (DNA): TGTGCCAGCAGTCACACCGGGACTAGCGGTCACTCCTACGAGCAGTACTTC.

The chain combines TRBV7-6 with TRBJ2-1; D is possibly TRBD1 (6 bases). V was cut by 2 bases and J by 0 bases, with 8 bases left in between. CDR3 length: 15 residues. Germline V gives CDR1 SGHVS, CDR2 FNYEAQ. CDR3 protein: CASSLQDSSYNEQFF. Written as DNA, the CDR3 is TGTGCCAGCAGCTTACAGGACAGCTCCTACAATGAGCAGTTCTTC.

The chain is built from TRBV5-1 and TRBJ1-1; the D is unclear. CDR3 size: 15 residues. Trimming left V 0 bases short and J 1 base short, with 10 bases between. Germline-derived CDR1 and CDR2 are SGHRS and YFSETQ. The CDR3 sequence: CASSLEGPQNTEAFF. In DNA, the CDR3 is TGCGCCAGCAGCTTGGAAGGGCCCCAGAACACTGAAGCTTTCTTT.